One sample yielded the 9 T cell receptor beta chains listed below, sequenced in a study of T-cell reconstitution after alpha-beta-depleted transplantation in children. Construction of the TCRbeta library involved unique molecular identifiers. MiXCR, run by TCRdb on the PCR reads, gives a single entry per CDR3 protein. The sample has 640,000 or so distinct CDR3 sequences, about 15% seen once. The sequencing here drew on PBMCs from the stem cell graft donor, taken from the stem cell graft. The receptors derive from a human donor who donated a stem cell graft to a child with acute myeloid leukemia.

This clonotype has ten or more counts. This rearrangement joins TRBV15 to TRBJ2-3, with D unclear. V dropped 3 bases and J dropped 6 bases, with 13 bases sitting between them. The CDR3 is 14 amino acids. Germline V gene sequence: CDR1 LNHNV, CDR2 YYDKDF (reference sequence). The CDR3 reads CATSRVVPSDTQYF. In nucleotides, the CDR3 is TGTGCCACCAGCAGGGTCGTCCCGTCGGATACGCAGTATTTT.

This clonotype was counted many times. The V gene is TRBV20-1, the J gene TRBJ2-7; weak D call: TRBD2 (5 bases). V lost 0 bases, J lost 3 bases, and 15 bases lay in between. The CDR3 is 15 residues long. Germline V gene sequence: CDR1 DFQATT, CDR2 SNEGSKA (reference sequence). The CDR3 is CSARDQSTRYYEQYF. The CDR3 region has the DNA TGCAGTGCTAGAGATCAGTCAACTAGGTACTACGAGCAGTACTTC.

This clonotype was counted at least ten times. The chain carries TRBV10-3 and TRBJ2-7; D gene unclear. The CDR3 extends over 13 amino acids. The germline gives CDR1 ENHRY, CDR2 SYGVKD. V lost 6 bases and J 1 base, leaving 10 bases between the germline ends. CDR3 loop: CAIRSTQSYEQYV. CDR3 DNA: TGTGCCATCAGGTCAACTCAGTCCTACGAGCAGTACGTC.

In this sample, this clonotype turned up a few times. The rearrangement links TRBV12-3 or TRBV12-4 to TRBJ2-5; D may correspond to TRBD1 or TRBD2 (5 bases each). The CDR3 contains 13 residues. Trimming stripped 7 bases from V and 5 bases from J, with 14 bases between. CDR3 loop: CASTHGTPETQYF. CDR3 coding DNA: TGTGCCAGCACCCACGGGACCCCGGAGACCCAGTACTTC.

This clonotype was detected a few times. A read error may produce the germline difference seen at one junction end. The CDR3 DNA reads as TGCAGTGCCCCTTCGGGGTCCTCCGAGCAGTACTTC. Translating gives CSAPSGSSEQYF. The rearrangement joins TRBV20-1 to TRBJ2-7, with D perhaps matching TRBD2 (5 bases). Germline loops: CDR1 DFQATT, CDR2 SNEGSKA (reference sequence). The CDR3 is made up of 12 amino acids.

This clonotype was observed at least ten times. CDR3 protein: CASRGLANTGELFF. In DNA form, the CDR3 reads TGTGCCAGCAGGGGACTAGCGAACACCGGGGAGCTGTTTTTT. The V gene is TRBV12-3 or TRBV12-4, the J gene TRBJ2-2, with 8 nucleotides matching TRBD2. The CDR3 extends over 14 amino acids. J lost 0 bases, V lost 6 bases, and 0 bases had no gene match.

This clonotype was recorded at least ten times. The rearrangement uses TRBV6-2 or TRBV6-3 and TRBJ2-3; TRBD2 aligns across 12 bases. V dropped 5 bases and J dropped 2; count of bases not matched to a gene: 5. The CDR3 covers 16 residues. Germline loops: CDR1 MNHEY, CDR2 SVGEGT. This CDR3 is CASSPGLAGITDTQYF. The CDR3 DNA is TGTGCCAGCAGTCCTGGACTAGCGGGGATCACAGATACGCAGTATTTT.

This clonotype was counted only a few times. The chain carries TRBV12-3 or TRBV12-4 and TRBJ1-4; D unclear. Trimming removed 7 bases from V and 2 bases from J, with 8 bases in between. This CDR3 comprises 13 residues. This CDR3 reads CASKHGTNEKLFF. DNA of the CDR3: TGTGCCAGCAAACATGGTACTAATGAAAAACTGTTTTTT.

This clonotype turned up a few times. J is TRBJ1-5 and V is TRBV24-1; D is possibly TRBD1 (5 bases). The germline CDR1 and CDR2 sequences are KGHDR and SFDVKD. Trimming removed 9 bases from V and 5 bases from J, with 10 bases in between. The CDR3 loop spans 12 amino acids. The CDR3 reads CATGAFDQPQHF. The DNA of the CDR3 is TGTGCCACCGGGGCGTTCGATCAGCCCCAGCATTTT.